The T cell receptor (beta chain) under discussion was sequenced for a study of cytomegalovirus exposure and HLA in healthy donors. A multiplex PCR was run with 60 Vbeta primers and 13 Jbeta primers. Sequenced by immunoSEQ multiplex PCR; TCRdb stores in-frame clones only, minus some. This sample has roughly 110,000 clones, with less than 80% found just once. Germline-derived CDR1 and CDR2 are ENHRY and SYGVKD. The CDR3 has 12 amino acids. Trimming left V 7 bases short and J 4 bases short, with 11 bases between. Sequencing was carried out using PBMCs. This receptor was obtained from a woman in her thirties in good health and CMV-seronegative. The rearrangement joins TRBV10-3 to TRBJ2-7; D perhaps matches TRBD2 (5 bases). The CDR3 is CAINDGKYEQYF. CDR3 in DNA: TGTGCCATCAATGACGGGAAGTACGAGCAGTACTTC.